This TCR beta chain emerged from a study of cytotoxic CD8 clonotypes in ibrutinib-treated CLL. Looking at the study overall: The subjects consisted of about eleven relapsed/refractory and some 14 treatment-naive individuals, with about 17 IGHV unmutated. Recorded responses included 24 partial and 2 complete; following median approximately 68 months, roughly 15 stayed remitted and roughly 12 progressed.

The CDR3 has 13 residues. V was clipped by 3 bases and J by 9 bases, with 12 bases between them. In germline, CDR1 is MGHDK, CDR2 SYGVNS. This clone was observed a handful of times. Data came from immunoSEQ multiplex PCR; TCRdb stores just in-frame clones and leaves some out. The data show some 200,000 clones, with over 65% seen just once and over 5.5% held by the top ten. The specimen comprised PBMCs, sampled after 12 months of ibrutinib treatment. The genes are TRBV25-1 and TRBJ1-5; D call uncertain. The sequence came from a human donor with chronic lymphocytic leukemia. For the CDR3, the DNA is TGTGCCAGCAGTGATGGCGGCGGCTCGCCCCAGCATTTT. It translates to CASSDGGGSPQHF.